These 6 T cell receptor beta chains came from one sample sequenced in a study of blood T cell repertoires in COVID-19. Measured with immunoSEQ multiplex PCR; TCRdb has only the in-frame clones, and not every one. The profile covers approximately 82,000 clones, with roughly four fifths appearing a single time and around 7.3% taken by the ten largest. The specimen sequenced was peripheral blood. All receptors come from a man aged 45-65 years with active or convalescent COVID-19.

The chain employs TRBV5-1 and TRBJ1-2; possible D gene TRBD1, 6 bases. Trimming took off 4 bases at V and 6 bases at J, with 16 bases between the two ends. The CDR3 consists of 14 residues. Germline values: CDR1 SGHRS, CDR2 YFSETQ. The CDR3 spells CASSTLGGLDGYTF. The CDR3 DNA reads TGCGCCAGCAGCACCCTCGGGGGGCTGGATGGCTACACCTTC.

The gene calls are TRBV25-1 and TRBJ1-4; D might be TRBD1 (5 bases). The CDR3 runs 15 residues. Per the germline V gene, CDR1 is MGHDK and CDR2 is SYGVNS. V lost 0 bases and J 8 bases, leaving 13 bases between the germline ends. The DNA of the CDR3 is TGTGCCAGCAGTGAATATGGGACGGGAGGCGAAAAACTGTTTTTT. It is translated as CASSEYGTGGEKLFF.

The V and J genes are TRBV6-5 and TRBJ2-7; 7 bases agree with TRBD1. CDR1 MNHEY and CDR2 SVGAGI come from the germline V gene. J gave up 3 bases and V 0 bases, and 2 bases lay outside the gene matches. The CDR3 is 14 residues long. In DNA form, the CDR3 reads TGTGCCAGCAGTTACTCCCCAGGGGGCTACGAGCAGTACTTC. Encoded protein: CASSYSPGGYEQYF.

The genes are TRBV7-2 and TRBJ2-7; possibly TRBD1 for D (5 bases). V lost 2 bases and J 1 base, leaving 15 bases between the germline ends. From germline, CDR1 is SGHTA and CDR2 FQGNSA. This CDR3 is built from 16 residues. CDR3 sequence (DNA): TGTGCCAGCAGCTTATGGGGCAATTATCCATCCTACGAGCAGTACTTC. This gives the protein CASSLWGNYPSYEQYF. Filled out from reference TRBV7-2 and TRBJ2-7, the complete variable domain reads GAGVSQSPSNKVTEKGKDVELRCDPISGHTALYWYRQSLGQGLEFLIYFQGNSAPDKSGLPSDRFSAERTGGSVSTLTIQRTQQEDSAVYLCASSLWGNYPSYEQYFGPGTRLTVT.

The rearrangement joins TRBV18 to TRBJ2-5; maybe TRBD2 (6 bases). Germline lookup yields CDR1 KGHSH and CDR2 LQKENI. Trimming shortened V by 2 bases and J by 5 bases, and 9 bases separated the two germline ends. The CDR3 is 13 residues long. In DNA form, the CDR3 reads TGTGCCAGCTCACCAGCGGGGTCGGAGACCCAGTACTTC. Its protein product is CASSPAGSETQYF.

In its sample, this clone was seen once. The CDR3 loop is CASSAEGGTEAFF. CDR3 bases: TGTGCCAGCAGTGCCGAAGGGGGCACTGAAGCTTTCTTT. The chain carries TRBV6-4 and TRBJ1-1, with D possibly TRBD1 on 6 matching bases. The CDR3 is 13 residues long. Germline values: CDR1 MRHNA, CDR2 SNTAGT. Trimming took off 4 bases at V and 4 bases at J, with 10 bases between the two ends.